Following are 31 T cell receptor beta chains from one sample sequenced in a study of control samples from healthy donors and cancer patients. The data were produced by immunoSEQ multiplex PCR, yet TCRdb's version contains in-frame clones alone and is incomplete. The sample has around 100,000 clones, about 91% seen once. Sequenced material: blood. The source is a man aged 30 to 39 in good health.

V usage is TRBV10-1 and J usage is TRBJ2-2; 7 bases line up with TRBD1. The junction had 5 bases not matched to a gene; V was cut back by 2 bases and J by 5 bases. Germline V gives CDR1 WNHNN, CDR2 SYGVQD (reference sequence). This CDR3 comprises 15 residues. In nucleotides, the CDR3 is TGCGCCAGCAGTGAGAAGGGGGCGCTTACCGGGGAGCTGTTTTTT. It translates to CASSEKGALTGELFF.

V usage is TRBV6-6 and J usage is TRBJ1-5, with TRBD1 as a possible D gene (5 bases). This CDR3 comprises 13 residues. CDR1 is MNHNY, CDR2 SVGAGI, per germline (reference sequence). V shed 5 bases and J shed 6 bases, with 11 bases lying between them. CDR3 in DNA: TGTGCCAGCAGTCACCTTGACAGTCAGCCCCAGCATTTT. As protein: CASSHLDSQPQHF.

The chain recombines TRBV27 with TRBJ1-2; perhaps TRBD1 as D (6 bases). Germline CDR1 is MNHEY and CDR2 is SMNVEV (reference sequence). The CDR3 totals 14 residues. Deletions cut 7 bases from V and 4 bases from J, with 16 bases between. This CDR3 reads CASTPGGGSYGYTF. In DNA form, the CDR3 reads TGTGCCAGCACCCCTGGGGGGGGCAGCTATGGCTACACCTTC.

This sequence joins TRBV28 and TRBJ2-1; D is unclear. The CDR3 runs 14 residues. Trimming shortened V by 6 bases and J by 0 bases, and 9 bases separated the two germline ends. Germline CDR1 MDHEN, CDR2 SYDVKM. The CDR3 DNA reads TGTGCCAGCAGCCGCCTTAGCTCCTACAATGAGCAGTTCTTC. As protein: CASSRLSSYNEQFF.

The CDR3 coding sequence is TGTGCCAGCAGATCGACAGTAGCTCTCTCCTACGAGCAGTACTTC. It encodes CASRSTVALSYEQYF. This chain links TRBV28 with TRBJ2-7; tentatively, D is TRBD1 (5 bases). Trimming left V 6 bases short and J 0 bases short, with 15 bases between. The CDR3 loop spans 15 amino acids. CDR1 and CDR2 (germline): MDHEN, SYDVKM.

This chain uses TRBV30 with TRBJ1-1, with D hard to call. The germline CDR1 and CDR2 sequences are GTSNPN and SVGIG (reference sequence). Trimming removed 2 bases from V and 6 bases from J, with 10 bases in between. The CDR3 sequence is 12 residues long. The CDR3 DNA reads TGTGCCTGGAGTTTATGGACCTCTGAAGCTTTCTTT. This translates into CAWSLWTSEAFF.

The chain couples TRBV24-1 to TRBJ2-7, with TRBD1 identical over 7 bases. V was clipped by 9 bases and J by 0 bases; unmatched bases: 10. CDR3 length: 15 amino acids. Germline assignment: CDR1 KGHDR and CDR2 SFDVKD. CDR3 loop: CATSSRDSPSYEQYF. The CDR3 DNA reads TGTGCCACCTCGAGTAGGGACAGCCCCTCCTACGAGCAGTACTTC.

The chain joins TRBV6-2 or TRBV6-3 to TRBJ2-1; the D gene could be TRBD1 or TRBD2 (6 bases each). Germline V lookup: CDR1 MNHEY, CDR2 SVGEGT. The CDR3 is 14 residues long. Trimming took off 6 bases at V and 3 bases at J, with 12 bases between the two ends. The CDR3 sequence: CASSRRGFYNEQFF. The CDR3 nucleotides are TGTGCCAGCAGCCGGAGGGGGTTCTACAATGAGCAGTTCTTC.

A few counts support this clone. The chain joins TRBV27 to TRBJ2-6; tentative D call: TRBD1 (6 bases). CDR3 length equals 17 residues. Germline V lookup: CDR1 MNHEY, CDR2 SMNVEV (reference sequence). Between the trimmed V and J ends, which lost 2 bases and 4 bases, there was a span of 15 bases. CDR3 in amino acids: CASSLKAGAVGANVLTF. CDR3 nucleotides: TGTGCCAGCAGTTTAAAGGCAGGGGCTGTGGGGGCCAACGTCCTGACTTTC.

This chain connects TRBV7-9 to TRBJ1-1; no definite D call. The CDR3 totals 14 residues. CDR1 is SEHNR, CDR2 FQNEAQ, per germline (reference sequence). V shed 1 base and J shed 1 base, with 7 bases lying between them. The CDR3 coding sequence is TGTGCCAGCAGCTTAGATAGCGGGAACACTGAAGCTTTCTTT. This gives the protein CASSLDSGNTEAFF.

This clone was counted only a few times. The chain combines TRBV30 with TRBJ1-5; tentatively, D is TRBD1 (6 bases). CDR3 length: 15 amino acids. Germline CDR1 and CDR2: GTSNPN and SVGIG (reference sequence). V lost 4 bases, J lost 4 bases, and 17 bases lay in between. CDR3 coding DNA: TGTGCCTGGAACCGACCTGACAGGCCGAATCAGCCCCAGCATTTT. Protein product: CAWNRPDRPNQPQHF. The complete variable domain, with remaining parts taken from reference TRBV30 and TRBJ1-5, reads SQTIHQWPATLVQPVGSPLSLECTVEGTSNPNLYWYRQAAGRGLQLLFYSVGIGQISSEVPQNLSASRPQDRQFILSSKKLLLSDSGFYLCAWNRPDRPNQPQHFGDGTRLSIL.

This clone was picked up one time. The chain is built from TRBV21-1 and TRBJ1-4; TRBD1, the D gene given by the table, was not confirmed from the DNA. TRBV21-1 is recorded as a pseudogene. The CDR3 spans 18 residues. The CDR3 reads CASSKVDGRGHLGEKLFF. The CDR3 DNA reads as TGTGCCAGCAGCAAAGTGGACGGCCGGGGACATCTGGGGGAAAAACTGTTTTTT.

The chain carries TRBV28 and TRBJ1-5; no definite D call. The CDR3 spans 10 residues. Germline loops: CDR1 MDHEN, CDR2 SYDVKM. Trimming left V 4 bases short and J 7 bases short, with 2 bases between. CDR3 nucleotides: TGTGCCAGCAGTTCCCAGCCCCAGCATTTT. Protein sequence: CASSSQPQHF.

The V gene is TRBV14, the J gene TRBJ2-7, with a weak D call TRBD1 (6 bases). Germline V gives CDR1 SGHDN, CDR2 FVKESK. The CDR3 has 15 residues. Trimming removed 0 bases at V and 2 bases at J, with 11 bases between. The CDR3 protein is CASSQENRDTYEQYF. CDR3 DNA sequence: TGTGCCAGCAGCCAAGAGAACAGGGACACCTACGAGCAGTACTTC.

The V and J genes are TRBV11-3 and TRBJ1-1; weak D call: TRBD1 (6 bases). The CDR3 spans 14 residues. Germline V gene data show CDR1 as SGHNT and CDR2 as YENEEA. V shed 5 bases and J shed 2 bases, with 12 bases lying between them. In DNA form, the CDR3 reads TGTGCCAGCAGCCTCGACAGGAGAAACACTGAAGCTTTCTTT. Its translation is CASSLDRRNTEAFF.

The V and J genes are TRBV4-1 and TRBJ2-7; D perhaps matches TRBD2 (5 bases). The ends were cut back, 2 bases at V and 7 bases at J, with 18 bases in the middle. This CDR3 contains 15 residues. Germline V gene data show CDR1 as MGHRA and CDR2 as YSYEKL. The CDR3 bases are TGCGCCAGCAGCCAAACCCCGAGGACGACGGGGGAGCAGTACTTC. This encodes CASSQTPRTTGEQYF.

The chain joins TRBV28 to TRBJ1-6, with TRBD1 identical over 7 bases. Germline V lookup: CDR1 MDHEN, CDR2 SYDVKM. Losses at the gene ends were 6 bases for V and 6 bases for J; bases not matched to a gene: 11. The CDR3 sequence is 16 residues long. CDR3 protein: CASSYRGKISNSPLHF. For the CDR3, the DNA is TGTGCCAGCAGCTACAGGGGAAAAATCTCTAATTCACCCCTCCACTTT. The full variable domain, its missing parts supplied by reference TRBV28 and TRBJ1-6, is DVKVTQSSRYLVKRTGEKVFLECVQDMDHENMFWYRQDPGLGLRLIYFSYDVKMKEKGDIPEGYSVSREKKERFSLILESASTNQTSMYLCASSYRGKISNSPLHFGNGTRLTVT.

J is TRBJ2-1 and V is TRBV4-1, with TRBD2 as a possible D gene (7 bases). The CDR3 has 18 residues. The germline V and J ends were trimmed by 0 bases and 6 bases, with 21 bases remaining between them. Germline assignment: CDR1 MGHRA and CDR2 YSYEKL. The CDR3 sequence: CASSQDKRGGGRGNEQFF. In DNA, the CDR3 is TGCGCCAGCAGCCAAGATAAAAGAGGGGGAGGGCGGGGCAATGAGCAGTTCTTC.

Note on this clone: This same CDR3 is encoded by further DNA sequences in the sample. The chain has TRBV24-1 and TRBJ2-5, with D unclear. Trimming removed 0 bases from V and 5 bases from J, with 3 bases in between. Looked up from germline, CDR1 is KGHDR and CDR2 is SFDVKD. CDR3 size: 12 residues. CDR3: CATSDLRETQYF. DNA for the CDR3: TGTGCCACCAGTGATTTGCGGGAGACCCAGTACTTC.

This chain links TRBV9 with TRBJ2-7; D might be TRBD2 (6 bases). The CDR3 covers 15 residues. Trimming removed 0 bases from V and 5 bases from J, with 15 bases in between. CDR1 is SGDLS and CDR2 is YYNGEE in the germline V gene. As DNA, the CDR3 is TGTGCCAGCAGCGTAGTAGGAGGGAGCGACAACGAGCAGTACTTC. This encodes CASSVVGGSDNEQYF.

V usage is TRBV27 and J usage is TRBJ1-2; D unresolved. This CDR3 is 13 amino acids long. V was cut by 5 bases and J by 4 bases, with 11 bases left in between. The germline V gene has CDR1 MNHEY and CDR2 SMNVEV (reference sequence). The CDR3 sequence is CASSPPVGYGYTF. Written as DNA, the CDR3 is TGTGCCAGCAGTCCCCCGGTCGGCTATGGCTACACCTTC.

The chain recombines TRBV7-9 with TRBJ2-5; 7 positions agree with TRBD1. V lost 5 bases to trimming and J lost 5 bases; unmatched junction nucleotides: 8. The CDR3 is 14 residues long. Germline assignment: CDR1 SEHNR and CDR2 FQNEAQ (reference sequence). The CDR3 spells CASSRGQWRETQYF. The CDR3 DNA reads as TGTGCCAGCAGCCGGGGACAGTGGCGGGAGACCCAGTACTTC.

The gene calls are TRBV5-1 and TRBJ1-1, with D unresolved. V shed 5 bases and J shed 2 bases, with 10 bases lying between them. The CDR3 consists of 13 residues. The germline CDR1 and CDR2 sequences are SGHRS and YFSETQ. CDR3 amino acids: CASSTTSNTEAFF. The CDR3 DNA sequence: TGCGCCAGCAGTACTACGTCTAACACTGAAGCTTTCTTT. Complete variable domain (other parts from reference TRBV5-1 and TRBJ1-1): KAGVTQTPRYLIKTRGQQVTLSCSPISGHRSVSWYQQTPGQGLQFLFEYFSETQRNKGNFPGRFSGRQFSNSRSEMNVSTLELGDSALYLCASSTTSNTEAFFGQGTRLTVV.

CDR3 in DNA: TGTGCCAGCCACTCCGGACAGGGGCGGTTCGAGCAGTACTTC. Residues: CASHSGQGRFEQYF. The V gene is TRBV6-5, the J gene TRBJ2-7, with 9 bases that match TRBD1. Germline V gives CDR1 MNHEY, CDR2 SVGAGI. CDR3 length: 14 residues. The J segment lost 6 bases and the V segment lost 8 bases, leaving 11 bases of the junction unmatched.

The rearrangement uses TRBV6-6 and TRBJ2-5, with D possibly matching TRBD2 (5 bases). Between the trimmed V and J ends, which lost 0 bases and 2 bases, there was a span of 10 bases. The CDR3 totals 15 residues. Per the germline V gene, CDR1 is MNHNY and CDR2 is SVGAGI (reference sequence). The CDR3 region has the DNA TGTGCCAGCAGTTACTCATTGGAGGCTCAAGAGACCCAGTACTTC. This sequence encodes CASSYSLEAQETQYF.

The V gene is TRBV4-2, the J gene TRBJ2-7; TRBD1 matches 8 bases. Germline CDR1 reads LGHNA; CDR2 reads YNFKEQ. J gave up 7 bases and V 4 bases, and 3 bases lay outside the gene matches. There are 12 residues in the CDR3. CDR3 residues: CASSPGGGEQYF. CDR3 bases: TGTGCCAGCAGCCCAGGGGGCGGGGAGCAGTACTTC.

The V and J genes are TRBV7-6 and TRBJ2-5, with D perhaps TRBD1 (7 bases). CDR3 length: 14 residues. CDR1 SGHVS and CDR2 FNYEAQ come from the germline V gene. Trimming removed 5 bases from V and 2 bases from J, with 12 bases in between. The CDR3 is CASSRGTDQETQYF. The CDR3 DNA follows: TGTGCCAGCAGCCGGGGGACAGATCAAGAGACCCAGTACTTC.

This chain connects TRBV5-5 to TRBJ2-7; no clear D gene. Germline loops: CDR1 SGHKS, CDR2 YYEKEE (reference sequence). This CDR3 is 12 amino acids long. Trimming shortened V by 0 bases and J by 3 bases, and 4 bases separated the two germline ends. CDR3 DNA sequence: TGTGCCAGCAGCTTGGTGGGCTACGAGCAGTACTTC. It specifies CASSLVGYEQYF.

J is TRBJ2-7 and V is TRBV14, with a weak D call TRBD2 (5 bases). Germline CDR1 is SGHDN and CDR2 is FVKESK. CDR3 length: 13 residues. The V end was cut by 3 bases, the J end by 10 bases, with 16 bases between. CDR3 sequence reads: CASSHRAAASQYF. The CDR3 DNA reads TGTGCCAGCAGCCATAGAGCGGCTGCAAGCCAGTACTTC.

The rearrangement links TRBV27 to TRBJ2-7; 7 bases agree with TRBD2. Germline CDR1 reads MNHEY; CDR2 reads SMNVEV (reference sequence). The CDR3 consists of 15 residues. V dropped 2 bases and J dropped 2; count of bases not matched to a gene: 6. CDR3 sequence: CASSLGASGTYEQYF. CDR3 nucleotides: TGTGCCAGCAGTTTAGGGGCTAGCGGCACCTACGAGCAGTACTTC.

The chain joins TRBV18 to TRBJ2-2; D unclear. Germline V gene data show CDR1 as KGHSH and CDR2 as LQKENI. Between the trimmed V and J ends, which lost 1 base and 6 bases, there was a span of 6 bases. This CDR3 has 13 residues. The CDR3 region is CASSPRDAGELFF. The CDR3 bases are TGTGCCAGCTCACCACGGGATGCCGGGGAGCTGTTTTTT.